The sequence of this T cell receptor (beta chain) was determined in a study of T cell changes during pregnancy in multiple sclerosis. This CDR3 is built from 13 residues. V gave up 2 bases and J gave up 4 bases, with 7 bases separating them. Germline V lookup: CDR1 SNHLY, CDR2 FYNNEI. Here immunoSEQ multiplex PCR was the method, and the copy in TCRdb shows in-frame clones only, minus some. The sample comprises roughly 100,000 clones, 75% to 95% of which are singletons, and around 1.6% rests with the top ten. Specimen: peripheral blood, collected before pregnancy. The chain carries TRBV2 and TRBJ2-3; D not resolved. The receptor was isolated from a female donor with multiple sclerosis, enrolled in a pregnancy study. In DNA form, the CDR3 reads TGTGCCAGCAGTGAACTGGCTCCAGATACGCAGTATTTT. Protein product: CASSELAPDTQYF.